The rows below give T cell receptor beta chains drawn from one sample of a study of blood T cells in healthy people across ages. TCRdb itself ran the 5' RACE reads through MiXCR, one entry per CDR3 protein. This table holds fewer than 2,000,000 distinct CDR3 sequences, roughly two fifths found once. The sample was blood. Receptor source: a human donor in good health. The CDR3 runs from the conserved cysteine through the conserved F or W. The D gene is left open where the match is weak. The size field is filled for only some rows; it gives once, few, many or a size class.

clone size	D gene	V gene	J gene	CDR3 DNA	CDR3 protein
NA	TRBD1	TRBV11-2	TRBJ1-1	TGTGCCAGCAGCTTTCTCGTAAGGGACAGGGACCTTAGGGCGATGAACACTGAAGCTTTCTTT	CASSFLVRDRDLRAMNTEAFF
few	NA	TRBV10-3	TRBJ2-7	TGTGCCATCACCTCGGACGCGCTCGGCCACGAGCAGTACTTC	CAITSDALGHEQYF
NA	TRBD2	TRBV20-1	TRBJ2-1	TGCAGTGCTAGCCATCCTCTAGCGGGGGGGCTCAATGAGCAGTTCTTC	CSASHPLAGGLNEQFF
few	TRBD1	TRBV29-1	TRBJ1-1	TGCAGCGTAGACAGGGGAATAGACACTGAAGCTTTCTTT	CSVDRGIDTEAFF
NA	NA	TRBV24-1	TRBJ2-7	TGTGCCACCAGCTCGACAGTCCTGGACGAGCAGTACTTC	CATSSTVLDEQYF
NA	NA	TRBV27	TRBJ1-4	TGTGCCAGCAGTCCTTCGAGGAGGGTTGAGGAAAAACTGTTTTTT	CASSPSRRVEEKLFF
NA	NA	TRBV6-5	TRBJ1-2	TGTGCCAGCAGTTACGGGGCGGGAAGGTCCTATGGCTACACCTTC	CASSYGAGRSYGYTF
NA	NA	TRBV5-1	TRBJ1-6	TGCGCCAGCAGCTTCGGCCCAGGGAAAAATTCACCCCTCCACTTT	CASSFGPGKNSPLHF
NA	NA	TRBV29-1	TRBJ2-2	TGCAGCGCTGCAACCTCAATCCAAACCGGGGAGCTGTTTTTT	CSAATSIQTGELFF
NA	NA	TRBV5-1	TRBJ1-5	TGCGCCAGCAGCATCGGGTTCCGTGATCAGCCCCAGCATTTT	CASSIGFRDQPQHF
few	TRBD1	TRBV7-9	TRBJ2-7	TGTGCCAGCAGCCGGACAGGGGTGGGATACGAGCAGTACTTC	CASSRTGVGYEQYF
few	NA	TRBV4-3	TRBJ2-7	TGCGCCAGCAGCCAAGATAGAACCGGGGGCCAGGGGAAATACGAGCAGTACTTC	CASSQDRTGGQGKYEQYF
NA	NA	TRBV6-1	TRBJ1-2	TGTGCCAGCAGTGAAGCGCTGGCAGCCTATGGCTACACCTTC	CASSEALAAYGYTF
NA	NA	TRBV13	TRBJ1-1	TGTGCCAGCAGCTTTGTTACAGGGTTAATGAACACTGAAGCTTTCTTT	CASSFVTGLMNTEAFF
NA	TRBD2	TRBV12-3/TRBV12-4	TRBJ2-7	TGTGCCAGCAGTTTGGCGGGGGAGTCTCTCTCCTACGAGCAGTACTTC	CASSLAGESLSYEQYF
NA	TRBD1	TRBV12-3/TRBV12-4	TRBJ2-5	TGTGCCAGCAGGGGGACAGGGGAAGGTGAGCAGTACTTC	CASRGTGEGEQYF
few	TRBD1	TRBV24-1	TRBJ2-7	TGTGCCACCAGTGATTCGGGACAGGGGTTCTACGAGCAGTACTTC	CATSDSGQGFYEQYF
few	TRBD1	TRBV6-6	TRBJ1-2	TGTGCCAGCAGTTACCTATTCAGCCCTGGACAGGGATATGGCTACACCTTC	CASSYLFSPGQGYGYTF
few	NA	TRBV7-2	TRBJ1-2	TGTGCCAGCAGCTTAGGGTCAAGCGGCGGATATAATGGCTACACCTTC	CASSLGSSGGYNGYTF
NA	NA	TRBV20-1	TRBJ2-2	TGCAGTGCACGGATTAGCGGACCGAACACCGGGGAGCTGTTTTTT	CSARISGPNTGELFF
few	NA	TRBV13	TRBJ2-1	TGTGCCAGCAGCTCCTCAGAAGAGCAGTTCTTC	CASSSSEEQFF
NA	NA	TRBV7-2	TRBJ2-3	TGTGCCAGCAGCTCCGGCGTAACCTCAGATACGCAGTATTTT	CASSSGVTSDTQYF
few	NA	TRBV9	TRBJ2-3	TGTGCCAGCAGCGGATTAGAAGATACGCAGTATTTT	CASSGLEDTQYF